A single sample is the source of the 20 T cell receptor beta chains below, sequenced in a study of blood T cell repertoires in COVID-19. Clones were sequenced by immunoSEQ multiplex PCR, and TCRdb holds only the in-frame ones, with some missing. The sample holds about 200,000 clones; roughly 90% are singletons and the top ten take around 8.9%. Source material: PBMCs or T cells enriched from blood (not recorded which). Source of these receptors: a woman between 18 and 30 years old who had recovered from COVID-19.

The genes are TRBV28 and TRBJ1-5, with D possibly being TRBD1 (6 bases). V lost 4 bases, J lost 4 bases, and 17 bases lay in between. The CDR3 extends over 16 amino acids. Germline assignment: CDR1 MDHEN and CDR2 SYDVKM. The CDR3 region is CASSSAGVGPNQPQHF. CDR3 DNA sequence: TGTGCCAGCAGTTCGGCAGGGGTGGGCCCGAATCAGCCCCAGCATTTT.

The chain links TRBV12-5 to TRBJ2-1; 10 nucleotides align to TRBD2. The germline V gene has CDR1 LGHNT and CDR2 FRNRAP. V trimming: 0 bases; J trimming: 1 base; junction bases outside the gene matches: 9. The CDR3 length is 19 residues. The CDR3 sequence is CASGLVVAGGRGSYNEQFF. CDR3 nucleotides: TGTGCTAGTGGTTTGGTCGTAGCGGGGGGCAGGGGGTCCTACAATGAGCAGTTCTTC.

The rearrangement joins TRBV28 to TRBJ1-5; no firm D call. The germline V and J ends were trimmed by 6 bases and 4 bases, with 13 bases remaining between them. The CDR3 extends over 14 amino acids. Per germline, CDR1 MDHEN and CDR2 SYDVKM. DNA for the CDR3: TGTGCCAGCAGATTTGGACTTGCGAATCAGCCCCAGCATTTT. Translating it yields CASRFGLANQPQHF.

As for this clone: Within the sample, other DNA sequences also encode this same CDR3. The chain has TRBV11-2 and TRBJ1-2; TRBD1 matches at 7 bases. J was trimmed by 5 bases and V by 0 bases; bases with no gene match: 0. The CDR3 spans 13 residues. The V gene's germline CDR1 is SGHAT and CDR2 FQNNGV. Here the CDR3 reads CASSLDRGYGYTF. Here the CDR3 DNA reads TGTGCCAGCAGCTTAGACAGGGGGTATGGCTACACCTTC.

V and J are TRBV29-1 and TRBJ2-1, with TRBD2 matching 12 bases. CDR1 is SQVTM and CDR2 is ANQGSEA in the germline V gene. V shed 6 bases, J shed 8 bases, and the junction held 32 bases outside the gene matches. CDR3 length equals 22 residues. The CDR3 loop reads CSVLRGGSTSGGSRVSRYEQFF. The CDR3 bases are TGCAGCGTCCTCCGAGGGGGATCGACTAGCGGGGGTTCGCGGGTATCCAGGTATGAGCAGTTCTTC.

The V and J genes are TRBV5-4 and TRBJ2-7; 8 nucleotides match TRBD2. CDR1 and CDR2 from the germline V gene are SGHNT and YYREEE (reference sequence). The V and J ends lost 2 bases and 2 bases, in that order; junction bases with no gene match: 6. This CDR3 has 15 amino acids. The CDR3 region has the DNA TGTGCCAGCAGCTTCGGGGGGGTCCCCACCTACGAGCAGTACTTC. As protein: CASSFGGVPTYEQYF. Full variable domain (remainder filled in from reference TRBV5-4 and TRBJ2-7): ETGVTQSPTHLIKTRGQQVTLRCSSQSGHNTVSWYQQALGQGPQFIFQYYREEENGRGNFPPRFSGLQFPNYSSELNVNALELDDSALYLCASSFGGVPTYEQYFGPGTRLTVT.

CDR3 sequence: CASSLIKIAGYYNEQFF. In nucleotides, the CDR3 is TGCGCCAGCAGCTTGATCAAGATAGCGGGGTACTACAATGAGCAGTTCTTC. J is TRBJ2-1 and V is TRBV5-1; 8 nucleotides agree with TRBD2. CDR1 is SGHRS, CDR2 YFSETQ, per germline. The CDR3 is made up of 17 amino acids. The V gene end was trimmed by 1 base and the J gene end by 3 bases; junction bases not matched to a gene: 9.

Here the CDR3 reads CASSLPTGRGQPQHF. The DNA for the CDR3 is TGTGCCAGCAGTTTACCGACAGGGCGAGGACAGCCCCAGCATTTT. The V and J genes are TRBV28 and TRBJ1-5; 7 bases agree with TRBD1. The CDR3 runs 15 residues. V dropped 2 bases and J dropped 7; count of bases not matched to a gene: 8. CDR1 MDHEN and CDR2 SYDVKM come from the germline V gene.

The V gene is TRBV6-2 or TRBV6-3, the J gene TRBJ2-7; TRBD1 matches at 9 bases. V was clipped by 6 bases and J by 3 bases; unmatched bases: 9. The CDR3 covers 15 residues. Per germline, CDR1 MNHEY and CDR2 SVGEGT. CDR3 in DNA: TGTGCCAGCAGCCGAGCCGGGACAGGGCACTACGAGCAGTACTTC. It codes for CASSRAGTGHYEQYF.

The chain joins TRBV28 to TRBJ2-5; possibly TRBD1 for D (6 bases). V shed 10 bases and J shed 1 base, with 13 bases lying between them. From germline, CDR1 is MDHEN and CDR2 SYDVKM. This CDR3 region has 13 residues. The CDR3 reads CAILLDSQETQYF. In DNA form, the CDR3 reads TGTGCCATCTTATTGGACAGCCAAGAGACCCAGTACTTC.

The rearrangement joins TRBV6-5 to TRBJ2-1; 8 nucleotides match TRBD2. Germline V gives CDR1 MNHEY, CDR2 SVGAGI. The CDR3 has 15 amino acids. The ends lost 5 bases at V and 1 base at J; junction bases unmatched: 4. In nucleotides, the CDR3 is TGTGCCAGCAGTCACGCGGGGGGATCCTACAATGAGCAGTTCTTC. It yields the protein CASSHAGGSYNEQFF.

This clone was observed a handful of times. The chain links TRBV5-1 to TRBJ1-1; D is unclear. In germline, CDR1 is SGHRS, CDR2 YFSETQ. This CDR3 is 13 amino acids long. Trimming took 0 bases from V and 5 from J, leaving 8 bases between them. In DNA, the CDR3 is TGCGCCAGCAGCTTGGATGATCGGACTGAAGCTTTCTTT. It translates to CASSLDDRTEAFF.

This chain joins TRBV5-4 and TRBJ1-2; possible D gene TRBD1, 6 bases. V lost 4 bases and J lost 3, with 25 bases in between. Germline-derived CDR1 and CDR2 are SGHNT and YYREEE (reference sequence). The CDR3 length is 18 residues. CDR3 sequence: CASSLRAGGDLRDYGYTF. CDR3 sequence (DNA): TGTGCCAGCAGCCTTAGGGCGGGGGGCGACTTAAGGGACTATGGCTACACCTTC.

The rearrangement joins TRBV18 to TRBJ1-1; no definite D call. V was shortened by 6 bases and J by 1 base, with 6 bases between the two germline ends. This CDR3 is built from 12 residues. Germline V gives CDR1 KGHSH, CDR2 LQKENI. CDR3 sequence reads: CASSVQNTEAFF. In DNA, the CDR3 is TGTGCCAGCTCTGTACAGAACACTGAAGCTTTCTTT.

This clone was found once. J is TRBJ2-1 and V is TRBV19, with 12 bases lining up with TRBD1. V was clipped by 7 bases and J by 0 bases; unmatched bases: 13. This CDR3 is 19 amino acids long. Germline lookup yields CDR1 LNHDA and CDR2 SQIVND (reference sequence). CDR3 nucleotides: TGTGCCAGTACCCCTCGGGGACAGGGGGCCATACTCTCCTACAATGAGCAGTTCTTC. Its protein is CASTPRGQGAILSYNEQFF.

This chain links TRBV28 with TRBJ2-1; 9 positions match TRBD1. Trimming at V came to 1 base and at J to 6 bases, leaving 13 bases not matched to a gene. CDR1 is MDHEN, CDR2 SYDVKM, per germline. The CDR3 extends over 18 amino acids. CDR3 region: CASSLSPGQGFVGNEQFF. CDR3 in DNA: TGTGCCAGCAGTTTATCCCCGGGACAGGGTTTCGTTGGCAATGAGCAGTTCTTC. Filled out from reference TRBV28 and TRBJ2-1, the complete variable domain reads DVKVTQSSRYLVKRTGEKVFLECVQDMDHENMFWYRQDPGLGLRLIYFSYDVKMKEKGDIPEGYSVSREKKERFSLILESASTNQTSMYLCASSLSPGQGFVGNEQFFGPGTRLTVL.

The chain uses TRBV3-1 (or the pseudogene TRBV3-2) and TRBJ2-7; D possibly corresponds to TRBD2 (5 bases). Trimming stripped 3 bases from V and 4 bases from J, with 16 bases between. Germline CDR1 LGHDT, CDR2 YNNKEL (reference sequence). CDR3 length: 15 residues. The CDR3 region is CASSHLGGGKYEQYF. The DNA of the CDR3 is TGTGCCAGCAGCCATCTCGGAGGAGGCAAATACGAGCAGTACTTC.

V gene TRBV9 combines with J gene TRBJ1-1; 9 bases map to TRBD1. The ends lost 0 bases at V and 4 bases at J; junction bases unmatched: 7. The germline CDR1 and CDR2 sequences are SGDLS and YYNGEE. CDR3 size: 16 residues. In nucleotides, the CDR3 is TGTGCCAGCAGCGTAGAGGGACAGGGTGCGGGCACTGAAGCTTTCTTT. Its translation is CASSVEGQGAGTEAFF.

The chain is built from TRBV30 and TRBJ2-7; D is unclear. V dropped 2 bases and J dropped 3 bases, with 8 bases sitting between them. Germline values: CDR1 GTSNPN, CDR2 SVGIG (reference sequence). There are 12 residues in the CDR3. For the CDR3, the DNA is TGTGCCTGGAGTTCTCCAGGCTACGAGCAGTACTTC. Its protein product is CAWSSPGYEQYF.

The chain is built from TRBV11-2 and TRBJ1-2; D ambiguous. Between the trimmed V and J ends, which lost 1 base and 2 bases, there was a span of 5 bases. Germline CDR1 reads SGHAT; CDR2 reads FQNNGV. The CDR3 has 13 residues. CDR3 in DNA: TGTGCCAGCAGCTTAGGAGGGAACTATGGCTACACCTTC. This translates into CASSLGGNYGYTF.